These 14 T cell receptor beta chains came from one sample sequenced in a study of T-cell memory formation after mild COVID-19. TCRdb fed the 5' RACE reads into MiXCR, producing one record per CDR3 protein. This sample has around 160,000 distinct CDR3 sequences; roughly 12% occur once, and the top ten carry roughly 3.8%. Sequencing was done on a sample of PBMCs or a T cell subset sorted from them (not recorded which). Receptors were obtained from a man between 18 and 35 years old who had mild COVID-19 (a few samples of this study predate the infection). Cell type and time point are not known.

Ten or more counts support this clonotype. The chain uses TRBV12-3 or TRBV12-4 and TRBJ2-5; D call uncertain. Trimming left V 4 bases short and J 2 bases short, with 11 bases between. The CDR3 is 14 residues long. In DNA form, the CDR3 reads TGTGCCAGCAGTTCCTTGAACAGACAAGAGACCCAGTACTTC. Translation gives CASSSLNRQETQYF.

This clonotype was recorded at least ten times. V is TRBV20-1 and J is TRBJ1-5; D gene uncertain. Germline CDR1 and CDR2: DFQATT and SNEGSKA (reference sequence). V was trimmed by 0 bases and J by 7 bases, leaving 10 bases between them. The CDR3 loop spans 13 amino acids. The CDR3 sequence is CSARDRGGQPQHF. The CDR3 nucleotides read TGCAGTGCTAGAGATCGAGGAGGACAGCCCCAGCATTTT.

This clonotype was seen only a few times. This chain joins TRBV29-1 and TRBJ1-1; perhaps TRBD1 as D (5 bases). The CDR3 consists of 13 residues. CDR1 SQVTM and CDR2 ANQGSEA come from the germline V gene. Trimming cost V 4 bases and J 0 bases, with 9 bases left between them. CDR3 sequence (DNA): TGCAGCGTTGCGACAGCCCTGAACACTGAAGCTTTCTTT. Translation gives CSVATALNTEAFF.

V usage is TRBV10-3 and J usage is TRBJ1-5; D may be TRBD1 (5 bases). Germline values: CDR1 ENHRY, CDR2 SYGVKD. The CDR3 runs 17 residues. V gave up 11 bases and J gave up 3 bases, with 26 bases separating them. CDR3 nucleotide sequence: TGTGCCTCCCGCGGGCAGGGACTGGGGGAAATCAATCAGCCCCAGCATTTT. Translating it yields CASRGQGLGEINQPQHF.

This clonotype was counted only a few times. The chain is built from TRBV6-2 or TRBV6-3 and TRBJ2-7, with D uncertain. This CDR3 has 14 amino acids. Germline CDR1 MNHEY, CDR2 SVGEGT. Trimming left V 4 bases short and J 3 bases short, with 13 bases between. In DNA form, the CDR3 reads TGTGCCAGCAGTTCGGTGGGGAATGACTACGAGCAGTACGTC. Protein: CASSSVGNDYEQYV.

This clonotype was counted only a few times. This rearrangement joins TRBV20-1 to TRBJ2-7; 8 bases align to TRBD2. The CDR3 has 13 amino acids. Germline CDR1 and CDR2: DFQATT and SNEGSKA (reference sequence). V shed 3 bases, J shed 2 bases, and the junction held 3 bases outside the gene matches. The CDR3 reads CSARRGAAYEQYV. The CDR3 region has the DNA TGCAGTGCTAGGCGGGGGGCTGCCTACGAGCAGTACGTC.

The chain employs TRBV4-3 and TRBJ1-3, with 9 bases fitting TRBD1. The CDR3 is made up of 17 amino acids. The V gene end was trimmed by 1 base and the J gene end by 0 bases; junction bases not matched to a gene: 4. Germline V gene lookup returns CDR1 LGHNA and CDR2 YSLEER. CDR3 in amino acids: CASSQARTGASGNTIYF. In DNA form, the CDR3 reads TGCGCCAGCAGCCAAGCCCGGACAGGGGCCTCTGGAAACACCATATATTTT.

This clonotype has a handful of counts. This sequence joins TRBV4-1 and TRBJ1-3; D gene uncertain. CDR1 is MGHRA, CDR2 YSYEKL, per germline. Trimming took off 4 bases at V and 3 bases at J, with 4 bases between the two ends. This CDR3 comprises 12 residues. CDR3 nucleotides: TGCGCCAGCAGCCTGCTTGGAAACACCATATATTTT. Encoded protein: CASSLLGNTIYF.

The chain combines TRBV7-8 with TRBJ2-1; a weak D match, TRBD1 (6 bases). V was trimmed by 5 bases and J by 0 bases, leaving 14 bases between them. CDR1 is SGHVS and CDR2 is FQNEAQ in the germline V gene. The CDR3 spans 16 residues. CDR3 region: CASSHILQGSYNEQFF. The CDR3 DNA reads as TGTGCCAGCAGCCATATCTTACAGGGCTCCTACAATGAGCAGTTCTTC.

The chain combines TRBV12-3 or TRBV12-4 with TRBJ1-2, with 8 bases identical to TRBD1. The CDR3 extends over 14 amino acids. J was trimmed by 8 bases and V by 3 bases; bases with no gene match: 8. The CDR3 nucleotides read TGTGCCAGCAGTTTGTCCAGGGGGCGCGGAGGCTACACCTTC. Translating it yields CASSLSRGRGGYTF.

Only a few counts were recorded for this clonotype. The rearrangement links TRBV5-1 to TRBJ2-7, with TRBD1 matching 10 bases. V lost 2 bases and J lost 5; bases outside the gene matches: 7. The CDR3 covers 15 residues. The germline V gene has CDR1 SGHRS and CDR2 YFSETQ. This CDR3 is CASSFRDRGHHEQYF. CDR3 nucleotide sequence: TGCGCCAGCAGCTTCCGGGACAGGGGTCATCACGAGCAGTACTTC.

This chain uses TRBV7-2 with TRBJ2-6; D is unclear. Trimming removed 3 bases from V and 5 bases from J, with 2 bases in between. Per the germline V gene, CDR1 is SGHTA and CDR2 is FQGNSA. This CDR3 spans 12 amino acids. The CDR3 reads CASSLRANVLTF. In nucleotides, the CDR3 is TGTGCCAGCAGCTTGCGGGCCAACGTCCTGACTTTC.

This clonotype was counted only a few times. The DNA is left out, because the CDR3 cannot be placed on it with certainty; the CDR3 is given as TCRdb lists it. The rearrangement links TRBV12-3 or TRBV12-4 to TRBJ1-5. The CDR3 is 12 amino acids long, termini counted. The CDR3 loop reads CASSFLRQPQHF.

This clonotype was seen a few times. This chain links TRBV7-8 with TRBJ2-7, with a tentative D call TRBD1 (5 bases). The CDR3 runs to 13 residues. The germline V gene has CDR1 SGHVS and CDR2 FQNEAQ. V lost 2 bases, J lost 2 bases, and 7 bases lay in between. The CDR3 protein is CASSLRGPYEQYV. For the CDR3, the DNA is TGTGCCAGCAGCTTAAGGGGTCCCTACGAGCAGTACGTC.